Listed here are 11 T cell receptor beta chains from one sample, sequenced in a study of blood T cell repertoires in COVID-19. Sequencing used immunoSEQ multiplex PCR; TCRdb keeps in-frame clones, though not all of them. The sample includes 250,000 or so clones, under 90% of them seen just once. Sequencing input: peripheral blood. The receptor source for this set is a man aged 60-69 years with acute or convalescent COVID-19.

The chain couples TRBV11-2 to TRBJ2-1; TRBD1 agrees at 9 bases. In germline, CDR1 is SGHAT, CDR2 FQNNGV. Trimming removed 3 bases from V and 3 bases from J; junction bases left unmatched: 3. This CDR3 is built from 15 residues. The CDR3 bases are TGTGCCAGCAGCTTGGGACAGGGTAACTACAATGAGCAGTTCTTC. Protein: CASSLGQGNYNEQFF.

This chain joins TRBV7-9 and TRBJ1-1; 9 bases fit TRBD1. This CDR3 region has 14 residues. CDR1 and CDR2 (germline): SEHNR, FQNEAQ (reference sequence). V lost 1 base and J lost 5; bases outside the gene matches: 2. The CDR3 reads CASSLGTGETEAFF. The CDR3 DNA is TGTGCCAGCAGCTTAGGGACAGGGGAAACTGAAGCTTTCTTT.

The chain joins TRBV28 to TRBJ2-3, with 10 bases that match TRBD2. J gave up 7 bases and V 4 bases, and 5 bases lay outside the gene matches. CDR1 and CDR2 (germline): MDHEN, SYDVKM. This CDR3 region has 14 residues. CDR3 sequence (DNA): TGTGCCAGCAGTTCCACTAGCGGGACCTATACGCAGTATTTT. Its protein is CASSSTSGTYTQYF.

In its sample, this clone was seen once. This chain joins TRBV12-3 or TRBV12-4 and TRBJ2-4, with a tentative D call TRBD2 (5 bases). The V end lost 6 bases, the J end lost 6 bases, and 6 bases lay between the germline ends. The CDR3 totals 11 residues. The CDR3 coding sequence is TGTGCCAGCAGGACTACAAACATTCAGTACTTC. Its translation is CASRTTNIQYF.

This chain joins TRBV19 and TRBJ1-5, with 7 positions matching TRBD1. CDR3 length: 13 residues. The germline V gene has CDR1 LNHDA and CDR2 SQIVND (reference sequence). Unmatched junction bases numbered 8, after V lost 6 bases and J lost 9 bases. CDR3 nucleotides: TGTGCCAGTAGCGGGACAGACTATCGGCCCCAGCATTTT. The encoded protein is CASSGTDYRPQHF. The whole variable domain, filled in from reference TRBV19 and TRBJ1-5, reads DGGITQSPKYLFRKEGQNVTLSCEQNLNHDAMYWYRQDPGQGLRLIYYSQIVNDFQKGDIAEGYSVSREKKESFPLTVTSAQKNPTAFYLCASSGTDYRPQHFGDGTRLSIL.

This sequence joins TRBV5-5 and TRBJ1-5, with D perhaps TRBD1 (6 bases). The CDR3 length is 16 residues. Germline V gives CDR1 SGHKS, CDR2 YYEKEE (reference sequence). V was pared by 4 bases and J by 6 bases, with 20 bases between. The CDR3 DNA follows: TGTGCCAGCAGCGGGGGCAGGGCCCCGGGGGGTCAGCCCCAGCATTTT. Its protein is CASSGGRAPGGQPQHF.

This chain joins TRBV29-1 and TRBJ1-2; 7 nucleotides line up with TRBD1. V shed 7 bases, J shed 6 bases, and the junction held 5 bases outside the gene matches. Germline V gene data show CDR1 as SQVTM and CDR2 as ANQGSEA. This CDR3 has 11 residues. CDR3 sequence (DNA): TGCAGCGAACGTACAGGGGATGGCTACACCTTC. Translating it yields CSERTGDGYTF.

As DNA, the CDR3 is TGTGCCAGCAGCGAGGGAACGGATTCACCCCTCCACTTT. Translation gives CASSEGTDSPLHF. The rearrangement joins TRBV19 to TRBJ1-6; no firm D call. Trimming took off 9 bases at V and 8 bases at J, with 14 bases between the two ends. CDR1 is LNHDA and CDR2 is SQIVND in the germline V gene (reference sequence). The CDR3 runs to 13 residues.

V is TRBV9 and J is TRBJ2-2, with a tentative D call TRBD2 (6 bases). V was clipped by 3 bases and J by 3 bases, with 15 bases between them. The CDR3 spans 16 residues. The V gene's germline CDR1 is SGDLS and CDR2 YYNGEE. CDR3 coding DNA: TGTGCCAGCAGCGGTTCGGGTAGCGGACACACCGGGGAGCTGTTTTTT. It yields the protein CASSGSGSGHTGELFF. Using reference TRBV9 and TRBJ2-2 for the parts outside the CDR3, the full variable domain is DSGVTQTPKHLITATGQRVTLRCSPRSGDLSVYWYQQSLDQGLQFLIQYYNGEERAKGNILERFSAQQFPDLHSELNLSSLELGDSALYFCASSGSGSGHTGELFFGEGSRLTVL.

Here the CDR3 DNA reads TGCGCCAGCAGCCCGGGACAGGGTGGTGCAGATACGCAGTATTTT. Translated, it gives CASSPGQGGADTQYF. The chain carries TRBV4-3 and TRBJ2-3; 9 bases map to TRBD1. Trimming at V came to 4 bases and at J to 4 bases, leaving 6 bases not matched to a gene. CDR1 and CDR2 from the germline V gene are LGHNA and YSLEER. The CDR3 covers 15 residues.

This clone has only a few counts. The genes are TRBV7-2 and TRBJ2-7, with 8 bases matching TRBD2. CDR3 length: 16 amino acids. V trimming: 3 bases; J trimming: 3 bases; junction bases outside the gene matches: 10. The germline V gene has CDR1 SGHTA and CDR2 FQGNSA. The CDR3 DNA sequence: TGTGCCAGCAGCTTGTTTGGTCGAGCGGGAGACTACGAGCAGTACTTC. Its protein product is CASSLFGRAGDYEQYF.